Listed here are 31 T cell receptor beta chains from one sample, sequenced in a study of molecular identifiers for immune sequencing clone quantification. One entry per CDR3 protein results from TCRdb running MiXCR on the PCR reads. The profile covers around 70,000 distinct CDR3 sequences, with approximately 17% appearing a single time and roughly 1.6% taken by the ten largest. Sequenced material: naive CD8+ T cells from blood, with Jurkat cell RNA spiked in. This sample's subset: FACS-sorted CD8+CD4-CCR7+CD45RA+ naive T cells. These receptors were obtained from a human donor in good health. Some libraries in this study had Jurkat cell RNA spiked in.

This clonotype showed up many times. The CDR3: CASSPLLGMETQYF. The CDR3 bases are TGTGCCAGCAGTCCCCTCTTGGGGATGGAGACCCAGTACTTC. The chain is built from TRBV6-5 and TRBJ2-5, with D uncertain. V gave up 5 bases and J gave up 5 bases, with 15 bases separating them. This CDR3 contains 14 residues. Germline CDR1 and CDR2: MNHEY and SVGAGI.

This clonotype was recorded many times. This rearrangement joins TRBV20-1 to TRBJ1-1; D gene ambiguous. In germline, CDR1 is DFQATT, CDR2 SNEGSKA (reference sequence). The CDR3 has 11 amino acids. V shed 5 bases and J shed 11 bases, with 15 bases lying between them. The CDR3 DNA reads as TGCAGTGCTCCCCTGCCTCATGGGGCTTTCTTT. Translating gives CSAPLPHGAFF.

This clonotype was counted ten times or more. The chain recombines TRBV12-5 with TRBJ2-7, with D possibly being TRBD1 (5 bases). The CDR3 consists of 12 residues. V dropped 1 base and J dropped 6 bases, with 7 bases sitting between them. Germline-derived CDR1 and CDR2 are LGHNT and FRNRAP. As DNA, the CDR3 is TGTGCTAGTGGTTTGGCAGGGTTCGAGCAGTACTTC. This translates into CASGLAGFEQYF.

This clonotype was counted between two and nine times. Here the CDR3 DNA reads TGTGCCAGCACCAAACGGACAGGGCGTACTGAAGCTTTCTTT. This translates into CASTKRTGRTEAFF. The chain uses TRBV11-3 and TRBJ1-1, with 8 bases aligning to TRBD1. Looked up from germline, CDR1 is SGHNT and CDR2 is YENEEA. The CDR3 consists of 14 residues. After removal of 7 bases from V and 5 bases from J, the junction contained 9 bases not matched to a gene. Drawing the rest from reference TRBV11-3 and TRBJ1-1, the complete variable domain is EAGVVQSPRYKIIEKKQPVAFWCNPISGHNTLYWYLQNLGQGPELLIRYENEEAVDDSQLPKDRFSAERLKGVDSTLKIQPAELGDSAVYLCASTKRTGRTEAFFGQGTRLTVV.

J is TRBJ2-7 and V is TRBV9; a weak D match, TRBD2 (6 bases). Germline V lookup: CDR1 SGDLS, CDR2 YYNGEE. This CDR3 is 14 amino acids long. Trimming cost V 3 bases and J 4 bases, with 14 bases left between them. This CDR3 reads CASSGRDSVYEQYF. The CDR3 region has the DNA TGTGCCAGCAGCGGGCGGGACTCAGTTTACGAGCAGTACTTC. Drawing the rest from reference TRBV9 and TRBJ2-7, the complete variable domain is DSGVTQTPKHLITATGQRVTLRCSPRSGDLSVYWYQQSLDQGLQFLIQYYNGEERAKGNILERFSAQQFPDLHSELNLSSLELGDSALYFCASSGRDSVYEQYFGPGTRLTVT.

This clonotype was seen a few times. V and J are TRBV5-1 and TRBJ1-1, with 7 bases aligning to TRBD1. This CDR3 comprises 13 residues. From germline, CDR1 is SGHRS and CDR2 YFSETQ. After removal of 3 bases from V and 7 bases from J, the junction contained 6 bases not matched to a gene. Written as DNA, the CDR3 is TGCGCCAGCAGCTCAAGGACAGGCTATGAAGCTTTCTTT. Encoded protein: CASSSRTGYEAFF.

This clonotype was counted ten times or more. V usage is TRBV30 and J usage is TRBJ1-1, with unresolved D. The CDR3 is 14 amino acids. Trimming shortened V by 3 bases and J by 0 bases, and 11 bases separated the two germline ends. Germline V gene sequence: CDR1 GTSNPN, CDR2 SVGIG (reference sequence). The CDR3 sequence is CAWSLGVLNTEAFF. As DNA, the CDR3 is TGTGCCTGGAGCCTGGGCGTCCTGAACACTGAAGCTTTCTTT.

This clonotype showed up many times. The chain is built from TRBV6-1 and TRBJ2-4; D is undetermined. Germline CDR1 and CDR2: MNHNS and SASEGT. The CDR3 length is 17 residues. V was shortened by 6 bases and J by 0 bases, with 18 bases between the two germline ends. In DNA form, the CDR3 reads TGTGCCAGCAGGGGAACCCAGGCCGTTCAAGCCAAAAACATTCAGTACTTC. This translates into CASRGTQAVQAKNIQYF.

This chain links TRBV4-1 with TRBJ2-1; D may correspond to TRBD1 or TRBD2 (5 bases each). The V and J ends lost 0 bases and 5 bases respectively, with 17 bases between them. The V gene's germline CDR1 is MGHRA and CDR2 YSYEKL. CDR3 length: 17 amino acids. CDR3 in amino acids: CASSQEPLRWDHNEQFF. CDR3 DNA sequence: TGCGCCAGCAGCCAAGAACCGCTTAGATGGGACCACAATGAGCAGTTCTTC.

This clonotype was observed at least ten times. The gene calls are TRBV5-6 and TRBJ1-2, with TRBD1 matching 7 bases. The CDR3 sequence is 15 residues long. Trimming removed 6 bases from V and 2 bases from J; junction bases left unmatched: 10. Germline V CDR1 and CDR2: SGHDT, YYEEEE. CDR3 loop: CASTIAGTDNYGYTF. In DNA form, the CDR3 reads TGTGCCAGCACCATCGCCGGGACAGACAACTATGGCTACACCTTC.

This clonotype was counted many times. The V call is TRBV12-3 or TRBV12-4, the J call TRBJ2-7, with 7 nucleotides matching TRBD1. CDR3 length: 15 amino acids. J was trimmed by 0 bases and V by 6 bases; bases with no gene match: 8. DNA of the CDR3: TGTGCCAGCAGCCCACGGGGACAGTTCTCCTACGAGCAGTACTTC. Protein: CASSPRGQFSYEQYF.

This clonotype came up many times. V usage is TRBV6-5 and J usage is TRBJ2-1; TRBD2 aligns across 11 bases. In germline, CDR1 is MNHEY, CDR2 SVGAGI. J was trimmed by 6 bases and V by 0 bases; bases with no gene match: 7. The CDR3 is 17 residues long. CDR3 in amino acids: CASSYSFGTSGANEQFF. CDR3 bases: TGTGCCAGCAGTTACTCGTTTGGGACTAGCGGCGCCAATGAGCAGTTCTTC.

This clonotype has a count of ten or more. V and J are TRBV4-1 and TRBJ2-3, with TRBD2 matching 7 bases. Germline CDR1 MGHRA, CDR2 YSYEKL. The CDR3 has 17 residues. Trimming at V came to 0 bases and at J to 5 bases, leaving 11 bases not matched to a gene. The CDR3 DNA reads as TGCGCCAGCAGCCAAGAAGGTACTAGCGTGGTTGTAGATACGCAGTATTTT. This gives the protein CASSQEGTSVVVDTQYF.

This clonotype was counted ten times or more. The chain carries TRBV27 and TRBJ2-7, with TRBD1 matching over 7 bases. J was trimmed by 0 bases and V by 6 bases; bases with no gene match: 14. The germline V gene encodes CDR1 MNHEY and CDR2 SMNVEV (reference sequence). The CDR3 covers 17 residues. The CDR3 sequence: CASRPFMGQGDSYEQYF. Here the CDR3 DNA reads TGTGCCAGCAGGCCCTTCATGGGGCAGGGGGACTCCTACGAGCAGTACTTC.

This clonotype came up many times. The chain combines TRBV3-1 with TRBJ2-1; D remains ambiguous. Between the trimmed V and J ends, which lost 4 bases and 2 bases, there was a span of 9 bases. Germline V gene data show CDR1 as LGHDT and CDR2 as YNNKEL (reference sequence). This CDR3 has 14 amino acids. The CDR3 sequence: CASSPRTAYNEQFF. In DNA form, the CDR3 reads TGTGCCAGCAGCCCTCGAACGGCCTACAATGAGCAGTTCTTC.

This clonotype was recorded at least ten times. The chain is built from TRBV2 and TRBJ1-2; 7 bases map to TRBD1. CDR1 SNHLY and CDR2 FYNNEI come from the germline V gene. CDR3 length: 12 residues. The J segment lost 4 bases and the V segment lost 6 bases, leaving 2 bases of the junction unmatched. Written as DNA, the CDR3 is TGTGCCAGCAGGGGACAGTTCTATGGCTACACCTTC. Translating gives CASRGQFYGYTF.

This clonotype was seen repeatedly, ten times or more. The rearrangement links TRBV7-6 to TRBJ2-6; the D call may be TRBD1 or TRBD2 (5 bases each). The CDR3 sequence is 18 residues long. CDR1 is SGHVS, CDR2 FNYEAQ, per germline. The V gene lost 0 bases and the J gene lost 0 bases, with 12 bases spanning the gap. CDR3 residues: CASSLARQGPSGANVLTF. In DNA form, the CDR3 reads TGTGCCAGCAGCTTAGCGCGCCAGGGACCCTCTGGGGCCAACGTCCTGACTTTC.

This clonotype was found a few times. The chain is built from TRBV19 and TRBJ2-2; 7 nucleotides line up with TRBD2. Germline-derived CDR1 and CDR2 are LNHDA and SQIVND (reference sequence). This CDR3 comprises 15 residues. J lost 3 bases, V lost 5 bases, and 6 bases had no gene match. CDR3 sequence: CASSYGGSDTGELFF. The CDR3 coding sequence is TGTGCCAGTAGTTACGGCGGGAGTGACACCGGGGAGCTGTTTTTT.

As to this clonotype: A much larger clonotype is one base distant, so this may be a read error. This rearrangement joins TRBV12-3 or TRBV12-4 to TRBJ2-3; TRBD2 is a possible D gene (6 bases). There are 19 residues in the CDR3. V shed 7 bases and J shed 2 bases, with 28 bases lying between them. CDR3 sequence reads: CASNPGTGGVRGNTDTQYF. The CDR3 DNA follows: TGTGCCAGCAACCCCGGGACTGGCGGTGTTAGAGGTAACACAGATACGCAGTATTTT.

Concerning this clonotype: A much larger clone differs by one base, so this may be a read error. The chain recombines TRBV30 with TRBJ2-7; D is undetermined. CDR3 length: 11 amino acids. V was shortened by 5 bases and J by 5 bases, with 10 bases between the two germline ends. Germline CDR1 reads GTSNPN; CDR2 reads SVGIG (reference sequence). The CDR3 bases are TGTGCCTGGGCCACCGTGAACGAGCAGTACTTC. Its protein product is CAWATVNEQYF.

This clonotype was counted between two and nine times. V gene TRBV19 combines with J gene TRBJ2-7; weak D call: TRBD1 (6 bases). There are 15 residues in the CDR3. CDR1 is LNHDA and CDR2 is SQIVND in the germline V gene (reference sequence). Deletions cut 5 bases from V and 2 bases from J, with 16 bases between. The CDR3 bases are TGTGCCAGTAGTTTCTTATTGGGACAAGCCTACGAGCAGTACTTC. It translates to CASSFLLGQAYEQYF.

The J gene is TRBJ2-7, the V gene TRBV12-3 or TRBV12-4; 10 bases are shared with TRBD1. Trimming removed 6 bases from V and 7 bases from J; junction bases left unmatched: 12. The CDR3 contains 15 residues. DNA of the CDR3: TGTGCCAGCAGCCCCACCGGGACAGGGGTTAGAGAGCAGTACTTC. Residues: CASSPTGTGVREQYF.

The sample holds a few counts of this clonotype. V and J are TRBV3-1 and TRBJ2-5, with 7 bases lining up with TRBD1. CDR1 is LGHDT, CDR2 YNNKEL, per germline (reference sequence). The CDR3 covers 14 residues. V was clipped by 1 base and J by 5 bases; unmatched bases: 4. The DNA for the CDR3 is TGTGCCAGCAGCCAAGCCACAGGGGATGAGACCCAGTACTTC. Translated, it gives CASSQATGDETQYF.

In this sample, this clonotype turned up many times. The V and J genes are TRBV3-1 and TRBJ1-4, with a tentative D call TRBD1 (5 bases). Germline V gene sequence: CDR1 LGHDT, CDR2 YNNKEL (reference sequence). The CDR3 totals 16 residues. The germline V and J ends were trimmed by 2 bases and 0 bases, with 10 bases remaining between them. In nucleotides, the CDR3 is TGTGCCAGCAGCCAAAAGGGGACCGCAACTAATGAAAAACTGTTTTTT. This encodes CASSQKGTATNEKLFF. Full variable domain (remainder filled in from reference TRBV3-1 and TRBJ1-4): DTAVSQTPKYLVTQMGNDKSIKCEQNLGHDTMYWYKQDSKKFLKIMFSYNNKELIINETVPNRFSPKSPDKAHLNLHINSLELGDSAVYFCASSQKGTATNEKLFFGSGTQLSVL.

This clonotype ranks as medium-sized. The chain joins TRBV4-3 to TRBJ2-1, with D possibly matching TRBD2 (6 bases). CDR1 is LGHNA, CDR2 YSLEER, per germline. The germline V and J ends were trimmed by 0 bases and 2 bases, with 11 bases remaining between them. The CDR3 is 16 residues long. This chain's CDR3 is CASSQDRLATYNEQFF. The CDR3 nucleotides are TGCGCCAGCAGCCAAGATAGGCTAGCGACCTACAATGAGCAGTTCTTC.

V usage is TRBV5-1 and J usage is TRBJ1-1; D ambiguous. This CDR3 has 12 amino acids. Deletions cut 1 base from V and 6 bases from J, with 7 bases between. The germline V gene has CDR1 SGHRS and CDR2 YFSETQ. The CDR3 is CASSLYGSEAFF. The CDR3 DNA reads as TGCGCCAGCAGCTTGTACGGGTCTGAAGCTTTCTTT.

This clonotype was seen at least ten times. The chain employs TRBV27 and TRBJ1-5; D possibly corresponds to TRBD1 (6 bases). V was pared by 6 bases and J by 1 base, with 22 bases between. Looked up from germline, CDR1 is MNHEY and CDR2 is SMNVEV (reference sequence). This CDR3 contains 18 residues. This CDR3 reads CASRPLVQGSGSNQPQHF. CDR3 nucleotide sequence: TGTGCCAGCAGGCCGCTAGTGCAGGGGAGCGGCAGCAATCAGCCCCAGCATTTT.

There are a few counts of this clonotype. The chain is built from TRBV5-1 and TRBJ2-1; 7 bases agree with TRBD2. Germline CDR1 SGHRS, CDR2 YFSETQ. J was trimmed by 9 bases and V by 6 bases; bases with no gene match: 12. The CDR3 is 14 residues long. This chain's CDR3 is CASTPAGPPLEQFF. CDR3 DNA: TGCGCCAGCACCCCAGCGGGACCCCCCCTTGAGCAGTTCTTC.

This clonotype has ten or more counts. The gene calls are TRBV14 and TRBJ2-6; D is uncertain. Looked up from germline, CDR1 is SGHDN and CDR2 is FVKESK. The CDR3 consists of 19 residues. Trimming pared 5 bases from V and 0 bases from J, leaving 20 bases between. The CDR3 region has the DNA TGTGCCAGCAGCTTTAAGACGTCGTTGACGGCCTCTGGGGCCAACGTCCTGACTTTC. This translates into CASSFKTSLTASGANVLTF.

This clonotype occurred a few times. The V and J genes are TRBV11-3 and TRBJ2-7, with D tentatively TRBD2 (5 bases). Trimming removed 8 bases from V and 3 bases from J, with 8 bases in between. Germline CDR1 reads SGHNT; CDR2 reads YENEEA. The CDR3 consists of 11 residues. The CDR3 region is CASGRDYEQYF. The CDR3, as DNA: TGTGCCAGCGGCCGGGACTACGAGCAGTACTTC. The whole variable domain, remainder taken from reference TRBV11-3 and TRBJ2-7, is EAGVVQSPRYKIIEKKQPVAFWCNPISGHNTLYWYLQNLGQGPELLIRYENEEAVDDSQLPKDRFSAERLKGVDSTLKIQPAELGDSAVYLCASGRDYEQYFGPGTRLTVT.

The table lists this clonotype with a few counts. The V and J genes are TRBV3-1 and TRBJ1-6; D gene uncertain. This CDR3 contains 16 residues. Germline V lookup: CDR1 LGHDT, CDR2 YNNKEL (reference sequence). V was clipped by 0 bases and J by 8 bases, with 14 bases between them. The CDR3 DNA sequence: TGTGCCAGCAGCCAAGATCTGTGGAGTTCGGATTCACCCCTCCACTTT. This sequence encodes CASSQDLWSSDSPLHF.